Below are 23 T cell receptor beta chains sequenced from a single sample in a study of T cells after posttransplantation cyclophosphamide. Repertoires were generated with immunoSEQ multiplex PCR, while TCRdb's copy carries only in-frame clones and drops some. The profile covers about 9,800 clones, with roughly 90% appearing a single time and 3.5% to 5% taken by the ten largest. Sampled 1 year posttransplant, controls received myeloablative marrow transplants, methotrexate and a calcineurin inhibitor. The specimen was PBMCs, collected about 430 days after allogeneic stem cell transplant with calcineurin inhibitor and methotrexate. The receptor source for this set is a male patient in his forties or fifties who received an allogeneic stem cell transplant from an unrelated donor, was CMV-positive, and had chronic GVHD only. Some of the T cells may derive from the graft donor.

The chain uses TRBV7-2 and TRBJ1-2, with TRBD1 matching over 7 bases. This CDR3 is 11 amino acids long. Germline lookup yields CDR1 SGHTA and CDR2 FQGNSA. The V segment lost 10 bases and the J segment 4 bases; nucleotides outside the gene matches: 3. The CDR3 is CATRTGYGYTF. CDR3 sequence (DNA): TGTGCCACCCGGACAGGCTATGGCTACACCTTC.

V and J are TRBV6-1 and TRBJ2-3; 14 nucleotides agree with TRBD2. The trim removed 5 bases at V and 5 bases at J, leaving 3 bases unmatched. The CDR3 length is 15 residues. From germline, CDR1 is MNHNS and CDR2 SASEGT. CDR3 amino acids: CASSRLAGGLDTQYF. In DNA form, the CDR3 reads TGTGCCAGCAGTAGACTAGCGGGGGGGCTAGATACGCAGTATTTT.

The rearrangement links TRBV10-3 to TRBJ2-5; D is possibly TRBD2 (5 bases). The V gene's germline CDR1 is ENHRY and CDR2 SYGVKD. Deletions cut 0 bases from V and 2 bases from J, with 13 bases between. The CDR3 loop spans 16 amino acids. This CDR3 reads CAISESIKGVQETQYF. CDR3 bases: TGTGCCATCAGTGAGTCGATAAAGGGAGTTCAAGAGACCCAGTACTTC.

This clone has just one count. The chain is built from TRBV27 and TRBJ2-2; D not certain. Trimming shortened V by 5 bases and J by 7 bases, and 14 bases separated the two germline ends. Per the germline V gene, CDR1 is MNHEY and CDR2 is SMNVEV (reference sequence). The CDR3 covers 14 residues. This CDR3 is CASSAYRQDGELFF. In nucleotides, the CDR3 is TGTGCCAGCAGTGCGTACCGACAAGACGGGGAGCTGTTTTTT.

The V gene is TRBV15, the J gene TRBJ1-4; a weak D match, TRBD1 (6 bases). Per the germline V gene, CDR1 is LNHNV and CDR2 is YYDKDF (reference sequence). CDR3 size: 16 residues. The V gene lost 0 bases and the J gene lost 6 bases, with 14 bases spanning the gap. CDR3 nucleotide sequence: TGTGCCACCAGCAGAGATACCGGCAGGGGAGATGAAAAACTGTTTTTT. Its translation is CATSRDTGRGDEKLFF.

This clone was seen only once. The chain carries TRBV6-5 and TRBJ2-5; TRBD2 might be the D (5 bases). Deletions cut 4 bases from V and 3 bases from J, with 15 bases between. Per germline, CDR1 MNHEY and CDR2 SVGAGI. This CDR3 region has 15 residues. DNA of the CDR3: TGTGCCAGCAGTTTAATTTCGGGAAGAAAAGAGACCCAGTACTTC. Residues: CASSLISGRKETQYF.

The chain joins TRBV7-2 to TRBJ1-5; TRBD1 is a possible D gene (5 bases). Trimming stripped 5 bases from V and 8 bases from J, with 16 bases between. Looked up from germline, CDR1 is SGHTA and CDR2 is FQGNSA. This CDR3 is 14 amino acids long. CDR3 coding DNA: TGTGCCAGCAGCCCTTGGGGGGGAGGGGAGCCCCAGCATTTT. Protein sequence: CASSPWGGGEPQHF. The full variable domain, completed using reference TRBV7-2 and TRBJ1-5, is GAGVSQSPSNKVTEKGKDVELRCDPISGHTALYWYRQSLGQGLEFLIYFQGNSAPDKSGLPSDRFSAERTGGSVSTLTIQRTQQEDSAVYLCASSPWGGGEPQHFGDGTRLSIL.

V is TRBV19 and J is TRBJ2-7, with TRBD2 as a possible D gene (6 bases). The V gene's germline CDR1 is LNHDA and CDR2 SQIVND (reference sequence). V was shortened by 2 bases and J by 3 bases, with 8 bases between the two germline ends. CDR3 length equals 13 residues. CDR3 nucleotide sequence: TGTGCCAGTAGTATAAAGGACTACTACGAGCAGTACTTC. Amino acid sequence: CASSIKDYYEQYF.

This CDR3 is CASSATGQGKGSTDTQYF. The CDR3 DNA reads TGTGCCAGCAGCGCCACCGGACAGGGGAAAGGGAGCACAGATACGCAGTATTTT. The chain links TRBV7-2 to TRBJ2-3; 9 bases fit TRBD1. Germline lookup yields CDR1 SGHTA and CDR2 FQGNSA. The junction had 12 bases not matched to a gene; V was cut back by 5 bases and J by 0 bases. The CDR3 has 18 residues.

This clone was recorded only once. CDR3 protein: CASTSGLNTEAFF. The CDR3 nucleotides are TGTGCCAGCACCTCAGGGTTGAACACTGAAGCTTTCTTT. The V call is TRBV9, the J call TRBJ1-1; a possible D gene is TRBD1 (5 bases). V was clipped by 6 bases and J by 0 bases, with 9 bases between them. CDR3 length equals 13 residues. CDR1 SGDLS and CDR2 YYNGEE come from the germline V gene.

The J gene is TRBJ1-1, the V gene TRBV15; 11 bases map to TRBD1. V lost 4 bases and J lost 1; bases outside the gene matches: 5. The CDR3 runs 16 residues. CDR1 is LNHNV and CDR2 is YYDKDF in the germline V gene (reference sequence). CDR3 region: CATSMRTGGANTEAFF. Written as DNA, the CDR3 is TGTGCCACCAGCATGCGGACAGGGGGCGCGAACACTGAAGCTTTCTTT.

This clone was detected only once. The rearrangement joins TRBV29-1 to TRBJ2-7, with 7 bases that match TRBD1. There are 15 residues in the CDR3. V lost 0 bases, J lost 4 bases, and 9 bases stayed unmatched. From germline, CDR1 is SQVTM and CDR2 ANQGSEA. CDR3 nucleotides: TGCAGCGTTGAAGATACGAAGGGGGCTGAGTACGAGCAGTACTTC. Translating gives CSVEDTKGAEYEQYF.

The chain joins TRBV7-2 to TRBJ2-7, with D perhaps TRBD2 (6 bases). This CDR3 region has 15 residues. The V end was cut by 9 bases, the J end by 4 bases, with 22 bases between. Germline V gene data show CDR1 as SGHTA and CDR2 as FQGNSA. In nucleotides, the CDR3 is TGTGCCAGTTCGATTGGGAGGACGCAATTATACGAGCAGTACTTC. Encoded protein: CASSIGRTQLYEQYF.

V and J are TRBV10-3 and TRBJ1-4; possible D gene TRBD1, 5 bases. Germline V gene data show CDR1 as ENHRY and CDR2 as SYGVKD. This CDR3 is built from 13 residues. The ends were cut back, 6 bases at V and 0 bases at J, with 5 bases in the middle. CDR3 DNA sequence: TGTGCCATCAGGGACACAACTAATGAAAAACTGTTTTTT. Amino acids: CAIRDTTNEKLFF.

The gene calls are TRBV7-3 and TRBJ2-2; 7 nucleotides agree with TRBD1. CDR1 SGHTA and CDR2 FQGTGA come from the germline V gene. This CDR3 is built from 15 residues. With 5 bases clipped from V and 4 bases from J, the junction kept 7 bases outside the gene matches. The CDR3 nucleotides read TGTGCCAGCAGCACATCAGCAGGGGGCACCGGGGAGCTGTTTTTT. It codes for CASSTSAGGTGELFF.

This chain links TRBV19 with TRBJ2-2; 7 nucleotides match TRBD1. This CDR3 is 13 amino acids long. J gave up 6 bases and V 10 bases, and 8 bases lay outside the gene matches. In germline, CDR1 is LNHDA, CDR2 SQIVND (reference sequence). CDR3 amino acids: CATNNRGPGELFF. CDR3 coding DNA: TGTGCCACTAATAACAGGGGACCCGGGGAGCTGTTTTTT. The whole variable domain, filled in from reference TRBV19 and TRBJ2-2, reads DGGITQSPKYLFRKEGQNVTLSCEQNLNHDAMYWYRQDPGQGLRLIYYSQIVNDFQKGDIAEGYSVSREKKESFPLTVTSAQKNPTAFYLCATNNRGPGELFFGEGSRLTVL.

The rearrangement joins TRBV27 to TRBJ1-4, with a weak D call TRBD1 (5 bases). This CDR3 contains 16 residues. Trimming cost V 6 bases and J 5 bases, with 19 bases left between them. Germline CDR1 and CDR2: MNHEY and SMNVEV (reference sequence). The CDR3 protein is CASRLTAGVKNEKLFF. In DNA, the CDR3 is TGTGCCAGCAGACTAACCGCGGGGGTGAAAAATGAAAAACTGTTTTTT.

The chain couples TRBV5-6 to TRBJ2-4, with D possibly TRBD2 on 6 matching bases. The CDR3 consists of 16 residues. Germline-derived CDR1 and CDR2 are SGHDT and YYEEEE. The V end was cut by 1 base, the J end by 0 bases, with 11 bases between. CDR3 coding DNA: TGTGCCAGCAGCTTGTGGGAGGAACTAGCCAAAAACATTCAGTACTTC. Encoded protein: CASSLWEELAKNIQYF.

This clone has only a few counts. The chain uses TRBV5-1 and TRBJ2-2; a possible D gene is TRBD1 (6 bases). With 8 bases removed from V and 4 bases from J, the gap between germline ends came to 15 bases. The V gene's germline CDR1 is SGHRS and CDR2 YFSETQ. The CDR3 consists of 14 residues. As DNA, the CDR3 is TGCGCCAGTTGCCGGGACACTTCCACCGGGGAGCTGTTTTTT. Protein sequence: CASCRDTSTGELFF.

The chain uses TRBV7-3 and TRBJ2-7; 13 nucleotides match TRBD2. The CDR3 covers 18 residues. J gave up 2 bases and V 2 bases, and 9 bases lay outside the gene matches. CDR1 and CDR2 from the germline V gene are SGHTA and FQGTGA. The CDR3 here is CASSLGLAGADNAYEQYF. The CDR3 DNA is TGTGCCAGCAGCTTAGGACTAGCGGGGGCCGACAATGCCTACGAGCAGTACTTC.

This chain joins TRBV4-1 and TRBJ2-7, with TRBD1 matching over 8 bases. The CDR3 spans 15 residues. Germline V gives CDR1 MGHRA, CDR2 YSYEKL. J lost 4 bases, V lost 0 bases, and 5 bases had no gene match. CDR3 DNA: TGCGCCAGCAGCCAAGACGGACAGGGCGGTTACGAGCAGTACTTC. It translates to CASSQDGQGGYEQYF.

The V gene is TRBV5-4, the J gene TRBJ2-1; 11 bases match TRBD1. Germline V CDR1 and CDR2: SGHNT, YYREEE (reference sequence). This CDR3 region has 15 residues. Trimming removed 3 bases from V and 9 bases from J; junction bases left unmatched: 8. The CDR3 here is CASSSPGQGVGEQFF. Written as DNA, the CDR3 is TGTGCCAGCAGCTCTCCGGGACAGGGGGTAGGTGAGCAGTTCTTC. Together with reference TRBV5-4 and TRBJ2-1, the CDR3 gives the full variable domain: ETGVTQSPTHLIKTRGQQVTLRCSSQSGHNTVSWYQQALGQGPQFIFQYYREEENGRGNFPPRFSGLQFPNYSSELNVNALELDDSALYLCASSSPGQGVGEQFFGPGTRLTVL.

The V call is TRBV2, the J call TRBJ2-6, with D possibly TRBD1 on 7 matching bases. The CDR3 loop spans 16 amino acids. The V end lost 10 bases, the J end lost 1 base, and 17 bases lay between the germline ends. Germline-derived CDR1 and CDR2 are SNHLY and FYNNEI. The CDR3 region is CATFGGGASGANVLTF. The CDR3 coding sequence is TGTGCCACCTTTGGAGGGGGCGCATCTGGGGCCAACGTCCTGACTTTC.